The sample holds many counts of the clone carrying this TCR beta chain. The data belong to a study of low-dose radiotherapy and immunotherapy resistance in tumors. Time point defined: before trial treatment. First-strand cDNA relied on TRAV- and TRBV-specific primers spanning alpha and beta chains. Using a constant-region primer together with a V-primer adapter, TCRs were subjected to 20 to 25 PCR cycles of amplification. In TCRdb, the reads were re-called with MiXCR into one record per CDR3 protein. The data hold more than 45,000 distinct CDR3 sequences, with almost 25% observed a single time. V trimming: 5 bases; J trimming: 3 bases; junction bases outside the gene matches: 15. Germline CDR1 MNHEY, CDR2 SVGEGT. CDR3 length: 18 residues.

Sequencing was performed on PBMCs, taken before treatment. This sequence joins TRBV6-2 or TRBV6-3 and TRBJ2-3; 9 bases align to TRBD2. This TCR was recovered from a male donor with prostate cancer. The CDR3 nucleotides read TGTGCCAGCAGTGAACGGGGCCGACTAGCGGCAAGGACAGATACGCAGTATTTT. It translates to CASSERGRLAARTDTQYF.